This T cell receptor beta chain was captured by sequencing in a study of patients and donors after allogeneic stem cell transplantation. The germline V gene has CDR1 MGHDK and CDR2 SYGVNS. This CDR3 region has 15 residues. The trim removed 2 bases at V and 6 bases at J, leaving 4 bases unmatched. A single record per CDR3 protein comes from TCRdb applying MiXCR to the RT-PCR reads. Of some 10,000 distinct CDR3 sequences listed, approximately 22% are singletons. The sequence came from a human donor who was either an allogeneic HSCT recipient or a stem cell or donor lymphocyte infusion donor (not recorded which). It is not recorded whose cells these are; they may come from a transplant donor. This sequence joins TRBV25-1 and TRBJ2-1, with TRBD1 identical over 10 bases. The sequencing sample was made of blood, either unsorted or a sorted T cell fraction (not recorded which). The CDR3 sequence: CASSEPWTGGNEQFF. Written as DNA, the CDR3 is TGTGCCAGCAGTGAACCCTGGACAGGGGGCAATGAGCAGTTCTTC.